Included here is one T cell receptor (beta chain) sequence, with context. The method was immunoSEQ multiplex PCR; TCRdb's version includes in-frame clones alone and lacks a portion of them. The sample lists around 140,000 clones; over 65% were seen once. The sample originates from a study of radiation and T cells in renal cell carcinoma. Time point in this sample: baseline pretreatment blood. Treatment specified: 15 Gy SBRT to primary tumor, nephrectomy 4 weeks later. Radiation-treated patients gave blood at baseline, week 2 and week 4. This CDR3 comprises 15 residues. Germline assignment: CDR1 ENHRY and CDR2 SYGVKD. V was pared by 3 bases and J by 5 bases, with 5 bases of the junction left unmatched.

Here the sequenced sample was blood, taken from a patient whose treatment included radiotherapy and nephrectomy. The V gene is TRBV10-3, the J gene TRBJ2-1, with TRBD1 matching over 9 bases. This receptor was obtained from a woman aged 45-65 years with renal cell carcinoma. The CDR3 DNA reads TGTGCCATCAGTGATTCCGGGACAGGGAACAATGAGCAGTTCTTC. This gives the protein CAISDSGTGNNEQFF.